A few counts support the clone carrying this T cell receptor (beta chain). What it binds is not known. Those who donated were healthy bone marrow donors. This record comes from a study of cytomegalovirus exposure and HLA in healthy donors. Findings and limits, study-wide: Sequence variants that were highly shared formed a cluster that was likely a sequencing artifact. Association of a missense DCLRE1C variant with TCR beta V- and J-gene trimming was reported in a later analysis.

The CDR3 runs 14 residues. V lost 3 bases to trimming and J lost 3 bases, with 12 bases between them. Per germline, CDR1 SGHNT and CDR2 YYREEE (reference sequence). Primers: 60 Vbeta forward and 13 Jbeta reverse. Profiled with immunoSEQ multiplex PCR; TCRdb holds only in-frame clones, not every one. The data contain over 65,000 clones, around 80% of them singletons. Specimen: PBMCs. The chain has TRBV5-4 and TRBJ2-5; D ambiguous. The receptor was derived from a man aged 40-50 years in good health and CMV-seronegative. CDR3 region: CASSSTGRKETQYF. CDR3 bases: TGTGCCAGCAGCTCAACGGGTCGAAAAGAGACCCAGTACTTC.